This T cell receptor (beta chain) came from a study of cytomegalovirus exposure and HLA in healthy donors. General study findings and limits: Further analysis was carried out later, and it showed several of the most significant clusters appearing linked to common viral pathogens. Rare TCR sequences predominated, though certain public TCRs were found in many donors. Accurate HLA-A and HLA-B prediction from TCR beta sequences was reported for most subjects.

J lost 6 bases, V lost 1 base, and 10 bases had no gene match. The CDR3 has 17 residues. Germline values: CDR1 KGHSH, CDR2 LQKENI. The PCR was carried out with 60 Vbeta primers and 13 Jbeta primers. The repertoire was sequenced with immunoSEQ multiplex PCR; TCRdb's copy has only in-frame clones and lacks some. The table has 150,000 to 200,000 clones, roughly 84% seen once; the top ten hold 1.5% to 1.7%. For this clone: Its antigen is unidentified.

The chain recombines TRBV18 with TRBJ1-5; 9 bases line up with TRBD1. The source of this sequence is a woman aged 18 to 35 in good health and CMV-seronegative. Sequences were obtained from PBMCs. The CDR3 sequence: CASSPRGQGSFGQPQHF. CDR3 in DNA: TGTGCCAGCTCACCACGGGGACAGGGTTCGTTTGGTCAGCCCCAGCATTTT.